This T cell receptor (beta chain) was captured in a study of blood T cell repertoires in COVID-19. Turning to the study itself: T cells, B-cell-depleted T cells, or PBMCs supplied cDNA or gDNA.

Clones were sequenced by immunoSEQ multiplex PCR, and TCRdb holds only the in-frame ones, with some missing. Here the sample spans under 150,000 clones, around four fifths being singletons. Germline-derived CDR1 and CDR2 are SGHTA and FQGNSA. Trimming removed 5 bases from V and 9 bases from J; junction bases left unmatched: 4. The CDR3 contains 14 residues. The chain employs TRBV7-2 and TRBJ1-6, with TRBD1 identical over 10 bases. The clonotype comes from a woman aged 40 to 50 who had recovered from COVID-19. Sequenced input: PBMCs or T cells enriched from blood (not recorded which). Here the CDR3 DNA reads TGTGCCAGCAGCCGGACAGGGGGTGGTTCACCCCTCCACTTT. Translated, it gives CASSRTGGGSPLHF.